One sample yielded the 27 T cell receptor beta chains listed below, sequenced in a study of T-cell reconstitution after alpha-beta-depleted transplantation in children. The authors prepared the TCRbeta library with unique molecular identifiers. Via MiXCR, TCRdb re-called the PCR reads, giving one row per CDR3 protein. Found here are 200,000 to 250,000 distinct CDR3 sequences, about 8.4% of them singletons; the top ten hold roughly 35%. This material consisted of PBMCs, mostly from graft donor cells, taken 360 days after TCRalphabeta/CD19-depleted stem cell transplant. These receptors all stem from a male patient under 10 years old who had a stem cell transplant for acute myeloid leukemia, so the T cells may come from the graft donor.

There are many counts of this clonotype. The DNA for the CDR3 is TGCGCCAGCAGCTCGGGGGGCTGGTTCACTGAAGCTTTCTTT. Amino acids: CASSSGGWFTEAFF. The chain couples TRBV5-1 to TRBJ1-1; tentative D call: TRBD1 (6 bases). CDR3 length: 14 residues. Germline CDR1 SGHRS, CDR2 YFSETQ. The V end lost 3 bases, the J end lost 4 bases, and 13 bases lay between the germline ends.

This clonotype was found many times. The chain has TRBV20-1 and TRBJ2-5; 10 bases match TRBD2. This CDR3 is built from 16 residues. Germline-derived CDR1 and CDR2 are DFQATT and SNEGSKA (reference sequence). J gave up 2 bases and V 3 bases, and 9 bases lay outside the gene matches. In nucleotides, the CDR3 is TGCAGTGCTAGGTACCAAGGGACTAGCGTACAAGAGACCCAGTACTTC. Encoded protein: CSARYQGTSVQETQYF.

This clonotype was picked up many times. CDR3 amino acids: CATSLTEPTGRETQYF. The CDR3 DNA sequence: TGTGCCACCAGCTTGACAGAACCAACAGGGCGGGAGACCCAGTACTTC. The rearrangement joins TRBV15 to TRBJ2-5, with TRBD1 as a possible D gene (6 bases). Trimming left V 5 bases short and J 5 bases short, with 21 bases between. This CDR3 spans 16 amino acids. Germline V gene sequence: CDR1 LNHNV, CDR2 YYDKDF (reference sequence).

This clonotype was seen a few times. The chain couples TRBV20-1 to TRBJ2-3, with D possibly matching TRBD2 (5 bases). Germline V CDR1 and CDR2: DFQATT, SNEGSKA (reference sequence). The CDR3 is 15 residues long. The germline V and J ends were trimmed by 3 bases and 0 bases, with 13 bases remaining between them. The CDR3 sequence: CSASLALTSTDTQYF. CDR3 DNA sequence: TGCAGTGCTAGTCTAGCTCTGACTAGCACAGATACGCAGTATTTT.

For the CDR3, the DNA is TGTGCCAGCAGCCAAGGATTTAACTGGGACACTGAAGCTTTCTTT. Protein product: CASSQGFNWDTEAFF. The chain has TRBV14 and TRBJ1-1, with no clear D. There are 15 residues in the CDR3. The ends were cut back, 1 base at V and 3 bases at J, with 12 bases in the middle. Germline CDR1 reads SGHDN; CDR2 reads FVKESK.

This clonotype was counted ten times or more. The chain combines TRBV11-2 with TRBJ2-7; D remains ambiguous. This CDR3 contains 12 residues. In germline, CDR1 is SGHAT, CDR2 FQNNGV. Trimming cost V 5 bases and J 4 bases, with 9 bases left between them. The CDR3 region is CASSPDFYEQYV. Here the CDR3 DNA reads TGTGCCAGCAGCCCTGACTTTTACGAGCAGTACGTC.

V gene TRBV9 combines with J gene TRBJ1-1; TRBD1 agrees at 11 bases. The germline CDR1 and CDR2 sequences are SGDLS and YYNGEE. The CDR3 length is 16 residues. The trim removed 3 bases at V and 0 bases at J, leaving 4 bases unmatched. CDR3 nucleotide sequence: TGTGCCAGCAGCGAGGGACAGGGGGAGATGAACACTGAAGCTTTCTTT. This sequence encodes CASSEGQGEMNTEAFF.

The chain combines TRBV7-6 with TRBJ2-5, with D maybe TRBD2 (6 bases). CDR1 and CDR2 from the germline V gene are SGHVS and FNYEAQ. CDR3 length: 16 amino acids. Trimming stripped 0 bases from V and 6 bases from J, with 17 bases between. The CDR3 bases are TGTGCCAGCAGCTTAGCGACTCGCGGGGTGAGGCAGACCCAGTACTTC. Its protein product is CASSLATRGVRQTQYF.

This clonotype was counted a few times. The chain couples TRBV12-3 or TRBV12-4 to TRBJ1-4, with TRBD1 matching 7 bases. J was trimmed by 6 bases and V by 5 bases; bases with no gene match: 12. There are 16 residues in the CDR3. The CDR3 protein is CASSLETGSRDEKLFF. The CDR3 DNA reads as TGTGCCAGCAGTCTCGAGACAGGGTCTAGGGATGAAAAACTGTTTTTT.

This clonotype was seen only a few times. The chain joins TRBV5-1 to TRBJ2-7, with D uncertain. The V end was cut by 6 bases, the J end by 1 base, with 17 bases between. The CDR3 extends over 15 amino acids. CDR1 and CDR2 from the germline V gene are SGHRS and YFSETQ. CDR3 nucleotides: TGCGCCAGCACCCCGGGCCGTCCAGGTTCCTACGAGCAGTACTTC. It specifies CASTPGRPGSYEQYF.

In this sample, this clonotype turned up many times. This rearrangement joins TRBV12-3 or TRBV12-4 to TRBJ2-5, with D hard to call. V was shortened by 7 bases and J by 4 bases, with 13 bases between the two germline ends. There are 13 residues in the CDR3. The CDR3 DNA reads as TGTGCCAGCACCCGACCCTCCGGAGAGACCCAGTACTTC. Encoded protein: CASTRPSGETQYF.

This clonotype has only one observation. This rearrangement joins TRBV7-6 to TRBJ2-3; 7 nucleotides line up with TRBD2. V lost 6 bases to trimming and J lost 1 base; unmatched junction nucleotides: 25. The CDR3 loop spans 21 amino acids. Germline loops: CDR1 SGHVS, CDR2 FNYEAQ. This CDR3 reads CASSPLGTTEPRGTRTDTQYF. CDR3 DNA: TGTGCCAGCAGTCCTCTTGGGACTACAGAACCGCGGGGAACCCGCACAGATACGCAGTATTTT.

V usage is TRBV5-1 and J usage is TRBJ2-2; tentatively, D is TRBD2 (5 bases). CDR1 is SGHRS, CDR2 YFSETQ, per germline. CDR3 length equals 13 residues. Trimming shortened V by 2 bases and J by 5 bases, and 7 bases separated the two germline ends. CDR3 residues: CASSFPGTGELFF. In DNA, the CDR3 is TGCGCCAGCAGCTTCCCGGGGACCGGGGAGCTGTTTTTT.

This clonotype was observed a few times. The rearrangement links TRBV12-3 or TRBV12-4 to TRBJ2-1, with 13 bases fitting TRBD2. CDR3 length: 15 amino acids. V gave up 6 bases and J gave up 3 bases; unmatched junction bases: 2. The CDR3 DNA follows: TGTGCCAGCAGGAGGACTAGCGGGGGCTACAATGAGCAGTTCTTC. Translated, it gives CASRRTSGGYNEQFF.

This clonotype was observed many times. The chain joins TRBV3-1 to TRBJ2-1, with TRBD2 identical over 12 bases. Trimming took 1 base from V and 8 from J; bases not matched to a gene: 15. The CDR3 extends over 19 amino acids. Germline assignment: CDR1 LGHDT and CDR2 YNNKEL (reference sequence). The chain's CDR3 is CASSQGGLAGGTSPHEQFF. CDR3 nucleotide sequence: TGTGCCAGCAGCCAAGGGGGGCTAGCGGGAGGGACAAGCCCCCATGAGCAGTTCTTC.

The chain employs TRBV12-3 or TRBV12-4 and TRBJ2-2; D tentatively reads TRBD1 or TRBD2 (5 bases each). Trimming removed 3 bases at V and 6 bases at J, with 11 bases between. This CDR3 spans 14 amino acids. DNA for the CDR3: TGTGCCAGCAGTTTCGGGGAAGGGGCCGGGGAGCTGTTTTTT. Residues: CASSFGEGAGELFF.

This chain connects TRBV6-2 or TRBV6-3 to TRBJ1-1, with 10 bases identical to TRBD1. The V gene's germline CDR1 is MNHEY and CDR2 SVGEGT. This CDR3 comprises 14 residues. The J segment lost 1 base and the V segment lost 5 bases, leaving 1 base of the junction unmatched. The CDR3 DNA follows: TGTGCCAGCAGTCGGGACAGGGGGAACACTGAAGCTTTCTTT. It translates to CASSRDRGNTEAFF.

The V and J genes are TRBV12-3 or TRBV12-4 and TRBJ2-7; perhaps D is TRBD1 or TRBD2 (5 bases each). Trimming shortened V by 3 bases and J by 6 bases, and 30 bases separated the two germline ends. The CDR3 totals 19 residues. The CDR3 DNA sequence: TGTGCCAGCAGTTTGGGGCAGGGCGCGGGTATTTGGCGGCTGGGCGAGCAGTACTTC. Translation gives CASSLGQGAGIWRLGEQYF.

This clonotype was counted ten times or more. The rearrangement uses TRBV2 and TRBJ1-2; 8 bases map to TRBD1. The trim removed 7 bases at V and 8 bases at J, leaving 12 bases unmatched. Germline V gene sequence: CDR1 SNHLY, CDR2 FYNNEI. The CDR3 runs 14 residues. Here the CDR3 reads CASIPQQGAGGYTF. The CDR3 nucleotides are TGTGCCAGCATCCCCCAGCAGGGGGCTGGGGGCTACACCTTC.

This clonotype was picked up many times. The rearrangement joins TRBV29-1 to TRBJ2-5; no clear D gene. Germline CDR1 is SQVTM and CDR2 is ANQGSEA. V lost 3 bases to trimming and J lost 2 bases, with 4 bases between them. This CDR3 contains 11 residues. The DNA of the CDR3 is TGCAGCGTTGAGCCTCAAGAGACCCAGTACTTC. This encodes CSVEPQETQYF.

The CDR3 bases are TGCGCCAGCAGCTTGGGGCAGGGGAAGGAGTACGAGCAGTACGTC. Protein product: CASSLGQGKEYEQYV. This rearrangement joins TRBV5-1 to TRBJ2-7; the D gene is possibly TRBD1 (6 bases). This CDR3 is built from 15 residues. Germline values: CDR1 SGHRS, CDR2 YFSETQ. Trimming took off 0 bases at V and 4 bases at J, with 14 bases between the two ends.

This clonotype was found many times. The V call is TRBV5-1, the J call TRBJ2-3; 7 nucleotides align to TRBD2. CDR3 length equals 16 residues. J gave up 2 bases and V 2 bases, and 8 bases lay outside the gene matches. Per the germline V gene, CDR1 is SGHRS and CDR2 is YFSETQ. This CDR3 reads CASSLTLAEATDTQYF. The CDR3 DNA reads TGCGCCAGCAGCTTAACCCTAGCGGAAGCCACAGATACGCAGTATTTT. Drawing the rest from reference TRBV5-1 and TRBJ2-3, the complete variable domain is KAGVTQTPRYLIKTRGQQVTLSCSPISGHRSVSWYQQTPGQGLQFLFEYFSETQRNKGNFPGRFSGRQFSNSRSEMNVSTLELGDSALYLCASSLTLAEATDTQYFGPGTRLTVL.

This clonotype has more than one count but fewer than ten. The V call is TRBV20-1, the J call TRBJ2-1; TRBD1 aligns across 7 bases. V was clipped by 1 base and J by 2 bases; unmatched bases: 5. The CDR3 is 15 amino acids. The germline V gene has CDR1 DFQATT and CDR2 SNEGSKA (reference sequence). CDR3 DNA: TGCAGTGCTAGAGGTGGGGACAGCGCCTACAATGAGCAGTTCTTC. This translates into CSARGGDSAYNEQFF.

This clonotype was recorded at least ten times. The rearrangement uses TRBV3-1 and TRBJ1-2, with D unclear. The CDR3 contains 15 residues. The V end lost 0 bases, the J end lost 4 bases, and 12 bases lay between the germline ends. CDR1 and CDR2 (germline): LGHDT, YNNKEL (reference sequence). The CDR3 reads CASSQESRAAYGYTF. In nucleotides, the CDR3 is TGTGCCAGCAGCCAAGAATCCCGGGCAGCCTATGGCTACACCTTC.

Only a few counts were recorded for this clonotype. J is TRBJ1-2 and V is TRBV29-1, with 7 nucleotides matching TRBD1. CDR3 length equals 12 residues. Germline CDR1 reads SQVTM; CDR2 reads ANQGSEA. J was trimmed by 2 bases and V by 7 bases; bases with no gene match: 4. In DNA, the CDR3 is TGCAGCGCCCAGGACAGGAACTATGGCTACACCTTC. Encoded protein: CSAQDRNYGYTF.

This clonotype has just a few counts. The chain links TRBV5-1 to TRBJ2-5; 9 bases are shared with TRBD1. The CDR3 sequence is 12 residues long. Germline CDR1 and CDR2: SGHRS and YFSETQ. The V segment lost 8 bases and the J segment 3 bases; nucleotides outside the gene matches: 2. The CDR3 DNA reads TGCGCCAGTACAGGGGGCAAAGAGACCCAGTACTTC. This sequence encodes CASTGGKETQYF.

The sample holds a few counts of this clonotype. In nucleotides, the CDR3 is TGTGCCACCAGTGACGGGGGGAAGCGGCAAGAGACCCAGTACTTC. Amino acid sequence: CATSDGGKRQETQYF. This chain uses TRBV24-1 with TRBJ2-5, with 7 nucleotides matching TRBD2. The CDR3 extends over 15 amino acids. V was clipped by 4 bases and J by 2 bases; unmatched bases: 6. The germline V gene encodes CDR1 KGHDR and CDR2 SFDVKD.